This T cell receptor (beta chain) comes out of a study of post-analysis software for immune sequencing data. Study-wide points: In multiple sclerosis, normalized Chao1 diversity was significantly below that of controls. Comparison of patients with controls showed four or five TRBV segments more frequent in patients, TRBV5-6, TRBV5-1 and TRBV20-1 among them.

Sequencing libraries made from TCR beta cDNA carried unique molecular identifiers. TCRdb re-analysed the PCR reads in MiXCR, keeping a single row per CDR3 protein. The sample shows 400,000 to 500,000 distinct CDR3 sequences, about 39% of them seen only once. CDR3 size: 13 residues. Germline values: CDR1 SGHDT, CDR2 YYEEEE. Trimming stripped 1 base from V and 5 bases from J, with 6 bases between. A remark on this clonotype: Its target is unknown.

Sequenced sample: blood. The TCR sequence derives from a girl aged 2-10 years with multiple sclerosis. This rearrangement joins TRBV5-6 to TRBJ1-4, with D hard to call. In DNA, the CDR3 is TGTGCCAGCAGCTTGATTGGGAATGAAAAACTGTTTTTT. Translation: CASSLIGNEKLFF.